Included here is one TCR beta chain sequence, with context. Its antigen is undetermined. A roughly 200 ng quantity of DNA, tens of thousands of T cell genomes, went into the sorted-subset replicate PCRs. Sequenced by immunoSEQ multiplex PCR; TCRdb stores in-frame clones only, minus some. The repertoire holds about 2.3 million clones, with less than 95% as singletons. This specimen belongs to a study of shared clonotypes between healthy human individuals. Findings and limits, study-wide: For naive CD4 cells, approximately 4.8% of clonotypes were shared across a handful of donors. Memory subsets generally showed smaller estimated richness than naive subsets did.

The V end was cut by 4 bases, the J end by 1 base, with 11 bases between. Germline CDR1 and CDR2: SNHLY and FYNNEI. The CDR3 sequence is 15 residues long. The receptor comes from a man younger than 30 in good health. Some clones in this sample may be carry-over from other donors' samples. V usage is TRBV2 and J usage is TRBJ1-5; TRBD1 might be the D (6 bases). Sequenced: naive CD4+ T cells from PBMCs. The sample's subset: CD45RA+ positively selected. In DNA, the CDR3 is TGTGCCAGCAGTGGAACAGGGAAGAGCAATCAGCCCCAGCATTTT. It yields the protein CASSGTGKSNQPQHF.